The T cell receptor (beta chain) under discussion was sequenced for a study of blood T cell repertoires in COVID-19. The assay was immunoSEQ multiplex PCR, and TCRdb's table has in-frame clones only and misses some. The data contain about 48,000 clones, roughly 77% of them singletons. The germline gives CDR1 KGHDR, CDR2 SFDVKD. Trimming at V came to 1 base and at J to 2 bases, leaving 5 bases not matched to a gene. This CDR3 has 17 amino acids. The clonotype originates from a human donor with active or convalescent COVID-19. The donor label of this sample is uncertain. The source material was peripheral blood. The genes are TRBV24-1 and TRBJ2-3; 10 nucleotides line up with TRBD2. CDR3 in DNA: TGTGCCACCAGTGATTTTGGGACTAGCGAGAACACAGATACGCAGTATTTT. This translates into CATSDFGTSENTDTQYF.